These 31 T cell receptor beta chains were sequenced from one sample in a study of T cell responses to AZD1222 COVID-19 vaccine. The data were produced by immunoSEQ multiplex PCR, yet TCRdb's version contains in-frame clones alone and is incomplete. In the table there are 95,000 to 120,000 clones, around 84% of which are singletons. The sequenced sample was peripheral blood, obtained on day 0 of AZD1222 vaccination. The receptors stem from an adult in good health.

The count of this clone is one. The chain combines TRBV6-1 with TRBJ1-2, with D unclear. The germline gives CDR1 MNHNS, CDR2 SASEGT. The CDR3 is 15 residues long. V dropped 1 base and J dropped 4 bases, with 13 bases sitting between them. This chain's CDR3 is CASSEGIGGVYGYTF. The CDR3 DNA reads as TGTGCCAGCAGTGAAGGTATAGGAGGAGTCTATGGCTACACCTTC.

The chain carries TRBV9 and TRBJ2-3; 11 positions match TRBD2. The CDR3 has 14 amino acids. Per the germline V gene, CDR1 is SGDLS and CDR2 is YYNGEE. J was trimmed by 6 bases and V by 4 bases; bases with no gene match: 4. The CDR3 loop reads CASSISGGDDTQYF. The CDR3 nucleotides are TGTGCCAGCAGCATTAGCGGGGGGGATGATACGCAGTATTTT.

V gene TRBV10-3 combines with J gene TRBJ2-7, with a weak D call TRBD1 (6 bases). CDR1 ENHRY and CDR2 SYGVKD come from the germline V gene. V was shortened by 11 bases and J by 3 bases, with 17 bases between the two germline ends. The length of the CDR3 is 13 residues. The CDR3 DNA is TGTGCCGCCGACGGGACACTAAACTACGAGCAGTACTTC. Translating it yields CAADGTLNYEQYF.

The chain couples TRBV18 to TRBJ1-2, with a tentative D call TRBD1 (5 bases). In germline, CDR1 is KGHSH, CDR2 LQKENI. This CDR3 comprises 16 residues. Trimming stripped 3 bases from V and 7 bases from J, with 21 bases between. The CDR3 sequence: CASSPLSPGPYSGYTF. CDR3 coding DNA: TGTGCCAGCTCACCCCTAAGTCCAGGGCCCTACTCTGGCTACACCTTC.

This clone was seen more than once but under ten times. CDR3 DNA: TGCAGCGTTGAACCGGGGGCGGGGGAAAAACTGTTTTTT. Translated: CSVEPGAGEKLFF. This sequence joins TRBV29-1 and TRBJ1-4; TRBD1 might be the D (6 bases). Germline CDR1 reads SQVTM; CDR2 reads ANQGSEA. This CDR3 spans 13 amino acids. The V gene lost 2 bases and the J gene lost 8 bases, with 12 bases spanning the gap.

This clone occurred a few times. V is TRBV6-4 and J is TRBJ2-2; 9 positions agree with TRBD2. Germline V lookup: CDR1 MRHNA, CDR2 SNTAGT. V lost 5 bases and J lost 3; bases outside the gene matches: 4. This CDR3 has 15 residues. CDR3 nucleotide sequence: TGTGCCAGCAGTTCGGCGGGGGGGTACACCGGGGAGCTGTTTTTT. It translates to CASSSAGGYTGELFF.

The chain is built from TRBV10-2 and TRBJ2-7, with 9 bases identical to TRBD1. CDR1 is WSHSY, CDR2 SAAADI, per germline. J lost 3 bases, V lost 2 bases, and 2 bases had no gene match. This CDR3 region has 14 residues. CDR3 nucleotide sequence: TGCGCCAGCAGTGAGGGACAGGGGAACTACGAGCAGTACTTC. This gives the protein CASSEGQGNYEQYF.

There are a few counts of this clone. This chain uses TRBV5-8 with TRBJ2-3, with TRBD1 matching over 7 bases. Trimming at V came to 5 bases and at J to 5 bases, leaving 5 bases not matched to a gene. The germline V gene has CDR1 SGHTS and CDR2 YDEGEE. CDR3 length: 13 amino acids. CDR3 loop: CASRGGREDTQYF. The CDR3 region has the DNA TGTGCCAGCAGAGGGGGCCGGGAAGATACGCAGTATTTT.

The chain employs TRBV30 and TRBJ1-1, with a weak D call TRBD1 (6 bases). V gave up 4 bases and J gave up 6 bases, with 18 bases separating them. Germline V gene data show CDR1 as GTSNPN and CDR2 as SVGIG (reference sequence). The CDR3 is made up of 14 amino acids. CDR3 in amino acids: CAWTGGGGVAEAFF. CDR3 nucleotide sequence: TGTGCCTGGACGGGGGGCGGCGGTGTAGCTGAAGCTTTCTTT.

The chain joins TRBV6-5 to TRBJ1-6; D perhaps matches TRBD1 (6 bases). Germline V gives CDR1 MNHEY, CDR2 SVGAGI. V was pared by 11 bases and J by 7 bases, with 12 bases between. CDR3 length equals 12 residues. Here the CDR3 reads CAAGTTNSPLHF. The CDR3 DNA is TGTGCCGCCGGGACAACAAATTCACCCCTCCACTTT.

This chain uses TRBV7-3 with TRBJ1-6; D not resolved. Germline V lookup: CDR1 SGHTA, CDR2 FQGTGA. CDR3 size: 14 residues. Trimming pared 3 bases from V and 7 bases from J, leaving 10 bases between. The CDR3 loop reads CASSLHKANSPLHF. CDR3 coding DNA: TGTGCCAGCAGCTTGCATAAAGCGAATTCACCCCTCCACTTT.

About this clone: Other DNA sequences in the sample encode the same CDR3. The chain uses TRBV18 and TRBJ2-3; D unclear. CDR3 length: 13 amino acids. V shed 0 bases and J shed 0 bases, with 1 base lying between them. Germline values: CDR1 KGHSH, CDR2 LQKENI. CDR3 sequence reads: CASSPPSTDTQYF. The CDR3 bases are TGTGCCAGCTCACCACCTAGCACAGATACGCAGTATTTT.

The chain employs TRBV7-2 and TRBJ2-5; TRBD2 matches 9 bases. The CDR3 is made up of 15 amino acids. The germline V gene encodes CDR1 SGHTA and CDR2 FQGNSA. J gave up 4 bases and V 5 bases, and 8 bases lay outside the gene matches. The CDR3 sequence is CASSPSAGGRETQYF. In nucleotides, the CDR3 is TGTGCCAGCAGCCCCTCGGCGGGGGGGCGAGAGACCCAGTACTTC.

The chain is built from TRBV5-1 and TRBJ2-7, with 10 bases identical to TRBD2. Germline V CDR1 and CDR2: SGHRS, YFSETQ. J lost 0 bases, V lost 0 bases, and 3 bases had no gene match. There are 16 residues in the CDR3. This CDR3 reads CASSLASGGTSYEQYF. The CDR3 DNA reads TGCGCCAGCAGCTTGGCTAGCGGGGGCACCTCCTACGAGCAGTACTTC.

This chain connects TRBV12-3 or TRBV12-4 to TRBJ1-2; D ambiguous. The CDR3 length is 13 residues. Trimming shortened V by 7 bases and J by 0 bases, and 9 bases separated the two germline ends. The CDR3: CASMNSANYGYTF. The CDR3 DNA reads TGTGCCAGCATGAACAGCGCTAACTATGGCTACACCTTC.

V usage is TRBV2 and J usage is TRBJ1-4; D is unclear. Germline-derived CDR1 and CDR2 are SNHLY and FYNNEI. The CDR3 covers 12 residues. V was cut by 11 bases and J by 3 bases, with 10 bases left in between. Written as DNA, the CDR3 is TGTGCCGCCCGCCCCTCTAATGAAAAACTGTTTTTT. As protein: CAARPSNEKLFF.

The chain combines TRBV7-2 with TRBJ1-2, with 11 bases aligning to TRBD1. The V and J ends lost 5 bases and 6 bases, in that order; junction bases with no gene match: 5. The CDR3 is 14 residues long. Per the germline V gene, CDR1 is SGHTA and CDR2 is FQGNSA. The CDR3: CASSRDRGIDGYTF. In DNA form, the CDR3 reads TGTGCCAGCAGCCGGGACAGGGGGATTGATGGCTACACCTTC.

The chain links TRBV5-6 to TRBJ1-1; D remains unclear. The CDR3 length is 11 residues. V lost 3 bases, J lost 8 bases, and 8 bases lay in between. CDR1 SGHDT and CDR2 YYEEEE come from the germline V gene. CDR3 bases: TGTGCCAGCAGCTCGGTCGGGGAAGCTTTCTTT. It translates to CASSSVGEAFF.

Only a few counts were recorded for this clone. V and J are TRBV6-1 and TRBJ1-1; 12 nucleotides match TRBD1. The V and J ends lost 4 bases and 0 bases, in that order; junction bases with no gene match: 9. The CDR3 loop spans 18 amino acids. Germline-derived CDR1 and CDR2 are MNHNS and SASEGT. The CDR3 region is CASSGGDRGLGMNTEAFF. The DNA of the CDR3 is TGTGCCAGCAGTGGAGGGGACAGGGGGCTGGGAATGAACACTGAAGCTTTCTTT.

Concerning this clone itself: The same CDR3 can be traced to other DNA sequences in this sample. The chain links TRBV9 to TRBJ2-5; 9 bases agree with TRBD2. This CDR3 contains 16 residues. The germline V gene has CDR1 SGDLS and CDR2 YYNGEE. J was trimmed by 2 bases and V by 0 bases; bases with no gene match: 5. The CDR3 DNA reads TGTGCCAGCAGCGTAGGCGCTAGCGGGGCGCAAGAGACCCAGTACTTC. It is translated as CASSVGASGAQETQYF.

The chain joins TRBV19 to TRBJ1-2, with D possibly being TRBD1 (6 bases). V lost 10 bases and J 3 bases, leaving 18 bases between the germline ends. The CDR3 runs 14 residues. The germline V gene encodes CDR1 LNHDA and CDR2 SQIVND (reference sequence). The CDR3 nucleotides are TGTGCCACCAACAATCCACAGGGAGACTATGGCTACACCTTC. Translating it yields CATNNPQGDYGYTF.

The chain employs TRBV5-4 and TRBJ1-2; 7 positions agree with TRBD1. Per the germline V gene, CDR1 is SGHNT and CDR2 is YYREEE (reference sequence). Trimming at V came to 5 bases and at J to 5 bases, leaving 9 bases not matched to a gene. The CDR3 covers 14 residues. The CDR3 spells CASRTWDRGYGYTF. The CDR3 DNA is TGTGCCAGCAGGACCTGGGACAGAGGTTATGGCTACACCTTC.

This rearrangement joins TRBV7-9 to TRBJ2-7; weak D call: TRBD1 (6 bases). The CDR3 runs to 14 residues. Trimming took off 2 bases at V and 0 bases at J, with 8 bases between the two ends. Germline assignment: CDR1 SEHNR and CDR2 FQNEAQ (reference sequence). The CDR3 DNA is TGTGCCAGCAGCTTAACAGGGAACTCCTACGAGCAGTACTTC. This sequence encodes CASSLTGNSYEQYF.

The chain has TRBV5-1 and TRBJ2-5, with D maybe TRBD1 (5 bases). CDR3 length: 14 residues. Germline lookup yields CDR1 SGHRS and CDR2 YFSETQ. V lost 8 bases to trimming and J lost 2 bases, with 16 bases between them. The CDR3: CARTLDSIQETQYF. The CDR3 DNA reads TGCGCCAGGACCCTAGACAGCATTCAAGAGACCCAGTACTTC.

This CDR3 reads CASSFWGVWYQPQHF. CDR3 DNA sequence: TGTGCCAGCAGCTTTTGGGGGGTATGGTATCAGCCCCAGCATTTT. V is TRBV5-6 and J is TRBJ1-5, with D possibly matching TRBD1 (5 bases). Germline CDR1 is SGHDT and CDR2 is YYEEEE. The CDR3 covers 15 residues. Deletions cut 2 bases from V and 5 bases from J, with 14 bases between.

The rearrangement links TRBV5-4 to TRBJ2-5; TRBD2 matches at 14 bases. CDR1 and CDR2 (germline): SGHNT, YYREEE (reference sequence). The V segment lost 4 bases and the J segment 4 bases; nucleotides outside the gene matches: 12. This CDR3 contains 18 residues. The CDR3 sequence: CASSPGTSGGSGGETQYF. The CDR3 coding sequence is TGTGCCAGCAGCCCCGGGACTAGCGGGGGTTCAGGGGGAGAGACCCAGTACTTC.

CDR3 nucleotide sequence: TGCGCCAGCAGCCGACGGGTGATGACTAGCGGGGTGGGGGATACGCAGTATTTT. This codes for CASSRRVMTSGVGDTQYF. The J gene is TRBJ2-3, the V gene TRBV5-1; TRBD2 agrees at 11 bases. There are 18 residues in the CDR3. Germline V lookup: CDR1 SGHRS, CDR2 YFSETQ. Losses at the gene ends were 4 bases for V and 6 bases for J; bases not matched to a gene: 16.

The chain joins TRBV19 to TRBJ1-1; D not resolved. There are 13 residues in the CDR3. Per germline, CDR1 LNHDA and CDR2 SQIVND (reference sequence). V was shortened by 4 bases and J by 1 base, with 7 bases between the two germline ends. The CDR3 sequence: CASSSARNTEAFF. The CDR3 DNA sequence: TGTGCCAGTAGTAGCGCCAGGAACACTGAAGCTTTCTTT.

The chain employs TRBV18 and TRBJ2-3; TRBD1 matches 10 bases. CDR1 is KGHSH and CDR2 is LQKENI in the germline V gene. V shed 6 bases and J 4 bases; nucleotides not matched to a gene: 13. This CDR3 is built from 17 residues. As DNA, the CDR3 is TGTGCCAGCTCCCTCCCAACCGGGACAGGGGTCGCAGATACGCAGTATTTT. Translating gives CASSLPTGTGVADTQYF.

The genes are TRBV7-7 and TRBJ2-1; weak D call: TRBD2 (5 bases). The CDR3 loop spans 13 amino acids. V was clipped by 4 bases and J by 9 bases, with 13 bases between them. Germline lookup yields CDR1 SSHAT and CDR2 FNYEAQ (reference sequence). The CDR3 DNA reads TGTGCCAGCAGCTCTGGACCTGGAGGTGAGCAGTTCTTC. Protein: CASSSGPGGEQFF.

V gene TRBV5-1 combines with J gene TRBJ1-3; D gene uncertain. Germline loops: CDR1 SGHRS, CDR2 YFSETQ. V was trimmed by 6 bases and J by 3 bases, leaving 25 bases between them. The CDR3 spans 18 residues. This CDR3 is CASKVIYGPAGVGNTIYF. In DNA form, the CDR3 reads TGCGCCAGCAAAGTTATCTATGGGCCGGCAGGTGTTGGAAACACCATATATTTT.